This TCR beta chain comes out of a study of cytomegalovirus exposure and HLA in healthy donors. Study-level results: Specificity for CMV antigens was confirmed in vitro for a few of the CMV-associated chains.

The study ran its PCR with 60 Vbeta and 13 Jbeta primers. Clones were read by immunoSEQ multiplex PCR, and TCRdb kept only the in-frame ones, dropping some. The sample has 81,000 or so clones, 65% to 80% seen once. Trimming cost V 3 bases and J 1 base; bases outside gene matches: 10. Germline CDR1 and CDR2: SGDLS and YYNGEE. The CDR3 loop spans 17 amino acids. A note on this clone: The antigen is undetermined.

Sequenced: PBMCs. The chain employs TRBV9 and TRBJ2-1; TRBD1 matches 7 bases. The clonotype was recovered from a man between 60 and 75 years old in good health and CMV-seronegative. The CDR3 loop is CASSAVDGTASYNEQFF. CDR3 in DNA: TGTGCCAGCAGCGCCGTGGACGGGACAGCTTCCTACAATGAGCAGTTCTTC.